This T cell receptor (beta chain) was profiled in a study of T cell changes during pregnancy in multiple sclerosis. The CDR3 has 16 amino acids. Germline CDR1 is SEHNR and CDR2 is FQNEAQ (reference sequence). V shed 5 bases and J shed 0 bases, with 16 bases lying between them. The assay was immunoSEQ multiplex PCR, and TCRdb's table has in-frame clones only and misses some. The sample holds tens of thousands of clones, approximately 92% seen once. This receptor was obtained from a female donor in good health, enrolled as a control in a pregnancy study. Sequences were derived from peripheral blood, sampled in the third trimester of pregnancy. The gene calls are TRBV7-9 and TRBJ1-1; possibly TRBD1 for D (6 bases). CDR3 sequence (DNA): TGTGCCAGCAGCCCTAACAGGGAAACTATGAACACTGAAGCTTTCTTT. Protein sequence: CASSPNRETMNTEAFF.